The present T cell receptor beta chain was sequenced within a study of identical twins. Study-wide findings and caveats: It was possible that invariant MAIT and iNKT cells partly confounded the zero-insertion analyses. Insertions were reduced in abundant cord blood beta clonotypes but not in memory repertoires.

This clonotype has ten or more counts. Its cognate antigen is unknown. V lost 0 bases and J 0 bases, leaving 3 bases between the germline ends. The germline CDR1 and CDR2 sequences are SGHTA and FQGTGA. The CDR3 has 14 residues. Unique molecular identifiers were in the cDNA, with template-switch universal primer binding. TCRdb itself ran the 5' RACE reads through MiXCR, one entry per CDR3 protein. Among 200,000 or so distinct CDR3 sequences, more than 6.5% were seen once, and the ten largest hold less than 2%. These data also featured in a second study, about yellow fever vaccine responses in identical twins.

The chain carries TRBV7-3 and TRBJ2-1; D uncertain. This TCR was sampled from a young woman in good health. Sequences were obtained from memory (CD45RO+) T cells sorted from blood. CDR3 region: CASSLTSSYNEQFF. The CDR3 bases are TGTGCCAGCAGCTTAACTAGCTCCTACAATGAGCAGTTCTTC.